This is a list of T cell receptor beta chains from one sample in a study of technical replicates of blood from a handful of donors. Using immunoSEQ multiplex PCR, the repertoire was profiled, and TCRdb retains in-frame clones only, with some absent. The data show under 90,000 clones, with approximately 96% seen just once and over 0.2% held by the top ten. Sequencing was done on a sample of T cells isolated from PBMCs. Receptors originate from a human donor in good health. The CDR3 runs from the conserved cysteine through the conserved F or W.

>TRBV5-6
CASSLAGSGRTGELFF
>TRBV7-9
CASSYPPGQVGTEAFF
>TRBV7-6
CASSLQGAYEQYF
>TRBV13
CASSLVRWLQVNQPQHF
>TRBV6-5
CASSYSGRGSTGELFF
>TRBV6-4
CASSDLGLAGGPYNEQFF
>TRBV19
CASSMRQGAREKLFF
>TRBV4-2
CASSQVPQDEQYF
>TRBV18
CASSRSETGEYNEQFF
>TRBV6-1
CASSENGQRTEAFF
>TRBV5-1
CASSFLGDSEETQYF
>TRBV7-8
CASSLPGQSTYGYTF
>TRBV6-5
CASSSGTSGRNEQFF
>TRBV6-1
CASSEALRGINEQYF
>TRBV19
CASSPQGKVSSLYEQYF
>TRBV5-1
CASTLGGLAGGIADTQYF
>TRBV14
CASSQGPPGHPVVETQYF
>TRBV28
CASSLIPDYSNQPQHF
>TRBV4-1
CASSPPTSGSGAGELFF